The TCR beta chain under discussion was sequenced for a study of blood T cell repertoires in COVID-19. On the study more broadly: Acute-phase and convalescent COVID-19 samples originated in the United States, Italy and Spain. Sources were T cells, B-cell-depleted T cells, or PBMCs; the material itself was cDNA or gDNA.

As handled by the study authors: Amplified reference gene primers provided the basis for estimating nucleated cell counts. Libraries were prepared by immunoSEQ multiplex PCR; TCRdb keeps only in-frame clonotypes and omits some of them. V, J and clone size are those of that table, while D and trimming were read from the DNA. Of tens of thousands of clones listed, about 89% were seen once; the top ten hold approximately 12%. This CDR3 region has 15 residues. In germline, CDR1 is SGHNT, CDR2 YYREEE (reference sequence). V gave up 5 bases and J gave up 3 bases, with 14 bases separating them. The sample comprised peripheral blood. This clonotype originated in a man in his 70s with active or convalescent COVID-19. The J gene is TRBJ2-2, the V gene TRBV5-4; TRBD2 might be the D (6 bases). The CDR3 nucleotides read TGTGCCAGCAGGGAGGGCAGGGTAGACACCGGGGAGCTGTTTTTT. Amino acid sequence: CASREGRVDTGELFF.